Following are 28 T cell receptor beta chains from one sample sequenced in a study of early T cells in non-severe SARS-CoV-2 infection. TCRdb reanalysed the 5' RACE reads using MiXCR and keeps one entry per CDR3 protein. Of some 81,000 distinct CDR3 sequences in the sample, about 16% are singletons; the top ten hold roughly 3%. The specimen sequenced was whole blood. These receptors originate from an adult who was a healthcare worker with PCR-confirmed SARS-CoV-2 infection or an uninfected control (not recorded which).

The chain recombines TRBV14 with TRBJ1-1; D unclear. V shed 5 bases and J shed 6 bases, with 13 bases lying between them. The length of the CDR3 is 13 residues. Germline CDR1 SGHDN, CDR2 FVKESK. The CDR3 nucleotides are TGTGCCAGCAGCTGGAACACGAGAGCTGAAGCTTTCTTT. It translates to CASSWNTRAEAFF.

The V and J genes are TRBV5-4 and TRBJ2-7; 9 positions agree with TRBD1. The J segment lost 5 bases and the V segment lost 4 bases, leaving 7 bases of the junction unmatched. Germline lookup yields CDR1 SGHNT and CDR2 YYREEE (reference sequence). CDR3 size: 14 residues. For the CDR3, the DNA is TGTGCCAGCAGCAAAGGACAGGGGAGGAACGAGCAGTACTTC. As protein: CASSKGQGRNEQYF. The variable domain in full, completed from reference TRBV5-4 and TRBJ2-7, reads ETGVTQSPTHLIKTRGQQVTLRCSSQSGHNTVSWYQQALGQGPQFIFQYYREEENGRGNFPPRFSGLQFPNYSSELNVNALELDDSALYLCASSKGQGRNEQYFGPGTRLTVT.

A few counts support this clonotype. The chain combines TRBV6-5 with TRBJ2-2; a possible D gene is TRBD1 (5 bases). This CDR3 region has 13 residues. V lost 8 bases and J lost 4, with 11 bases in between. Germline assignment: CDR1 MNHEY and CDR2 SVGAGI. The DNA of the CDR3 is TGTGCCAGCGGATCCAGGGTCACCGGGGAGCTGTTTTTT. It is translated as CASGSRVTGELFF.

V usage is TRBV14 and J usage is TRBJ2-1; D remains ambiguous. V shed 3 bases and J shed 3 bases, with 3 bases lying between them. This CDR3 comprises 12 residues. Looked up from germline, CDR1 is SGHDN and CDR2 is FVKESK. For the CDR3, the DNA is TGTGCCAGCAGCCACCTCTACAATGAGCAGTTCTTC. Encoded protein: CASSHLYNEQFF.

With respect to this clonotype: The junction and the germline gene differ at one end; a read error may be behind it. The chain couples TRBV7-7 to TRBJ2-1; 13 bases are shared with TRBD2. Per germline, CDR1 SSHAT and CDR2 FNYEAQ (reference sequence). CDR3 length equals 14 residues. CDR3 sequence: CASSHGLAGEEQFF. CDR3 DNA: TGTGCTAGCAGCCACGGACTAGCGGGAGAAGAGCAGTTCTTC.

Remarks on this clonotype: One junction end disagrees with the germline gene, perhaps due to a read error. The V call is TRBV29-1, the J call TRBJ1-3; no clear D gene. The CDR3 extends over 11 amino acids. Germline CDR1 and CDR2: SQVTM and ANQGSEA. The CDR3 region has the DNA TGCAGCGGTGAAACTGGAAACACCATATATTTT. It is translated as CSGETGNTIYF. The full variable domain, in which reference TRBV29-1 and TRBJ1-3 provide the parts outside the CDR3, is SAVISQKPSRDICQRGTSLTIQCQVDSQVTMMFWYRQQPGQSLTLIATANQGSEATYESGFVIDKFPISRPNLTFSTLTVSNMSPEDSSIYLCSGETGNTIYFGEGSWLTVV.

V usage is TRBV11-1 and J usage is TRBJ2-1, with 10 bases that match TRBD2. The CDR3 runs 17 residues. Germline CDR1 SGHAT, CDR2 FQDESV (reference sequence). J was trimmed by 8 bases and V by 3 bases; bases with no gene match: 13. CDR3 region: CASSLGSSGLASDEQFF. DNA of the CDR3: TGTGCCAGCAGCTTGGGCTCGTCGGGACTAGCGTCGGATGAGCAGTTCTTC.

In its sample, this clonotype was seen a few times. This chain connects TRBV29-1 to TRBJ2-1; D is ambiguous. Germline CDR1 is SQVTM and CDR2 is ANQGSEA. Trimming pared 2 bases from V and 4 bases from J, leaving 9 bases between. CDR3 length: 13 amino acids. CDR3 region: CSVEPWQYNEQFF. CDR3 DNA: TGCAGCGTTGAACCATGGCAGTACAATGAGCAGTTCTTC.

The rearrangement links TRBV28 to TRBJ2-1; D gene ambiguous. V was shortened by 2 bases and J by 2 bases, with 10 bases between the two germline ends. Germline lookup yields CDR1 MDHEN and CDR2 SYDVKM. The CDR3 runs to 15 residues. Here the CDR3 DNA reads TGTGCCAGCAGTTTAGGCAGGCAAACCTACAATGAGCAGTTCTTC. This encodes CASSLGRQTYNEQFF.

This clonotype has at least ten counts. The chain couples TRBV11-2 to TRBJ2-1; D possibly matches TRBD1 or TRBD2 (5 bases each). V shed 6 bases and J shed 2 bases, with 11 bases lying between them. The CDR3 runs 14 residues. Per the germline V gene, CDR1 is SGHAT and CDR2 is FQNNGV. CDR3 protein: CASSPGAAYNEQFF. The CDR3 DNA reads TGTGCCAGCAGTCCCGGGGCCGCCTACAATGAGCAGTTCTTC.

The V and J genes are TRBV7-8 and TRBJ2-1, with 9 bases fitting TRBD2. V lost 3 bases, J lost 5 bases, and 5 bases stayed unmatched. Per the germline V gene, CDR1 is SGHVS and CDR2 is FQNEAQ. The length of the CDR3 is 15 residues. As DNA, the CDR3 is TGTGCCAGCAGCTTTACGACTAGCGGACACAATGAGCAGTTCTTC. This encodes CASSFTTSGHNEQFF. Together with reference TRBV7-8 and TRBJ2-1, the CDR3 gives the full variable domain: GAGVSQSPRYKVAKRGQDVALRCDPISGHVSLFWYQQALGQGPEFLTYFQNEAQLDKSGLPSDRFFAERPEGSVSTLKIQRTQQEDSAVYLCASSFTTSGHNEQFFGPGTRLTVL.

This clonotype was seen a few times. The rearrangement links TRBV29-1 to TRBJ1-2; D remains ambiguous. The CDR3 spans 13 residues. Trimming shortened V by 3 bases and J by 2 bases, and 10 bases separated the two germline ends. CDR1 is SQVTM, CDR2 ANQGSEA, per germline. The CDR3 DNA sequence: TGCAGCGTTGAGGAGGGTCAGAACTATGGCTACACCTTC. It yields the protein CSVEEGQNYGYTF. Looking up the rest from reference TRBV29-1 and TRBJ1-2 gives the full variable domain: SAVISQKPSRDICQRGTSLTIQCQVDSQVTMMFWYRQQPGQSLTLIATANQGSEATYESGFVIDKFPISRPNLTFSTLTVSNMSPEDSSIYLCSVEEGQNYGYTFGSGTRLTVV.

The chain carries TRBV2 and TRBJ2-1, with 9 bases identical to TRBD1. The CDR3 covers 14 residues. Germline CDR1 reads SNHLY; CDR2 reads FYNNEI. V lost 9 bases to trimming and J lost 7 bases; unmatched junction nucleotides: 10. The CDR3 reads CARSGTGLFNEQFF. DNA for the CDR3: TGTGCCAGATCCGGGACAGGGTTATTTAATGAGCAGTTCTTC.

This clonotype was counted between two and nine times. This chain uses TRBV5-1 with TRBJ2-1, with a tentative D call TRBD1 (6 bases). Trimming left V 4 bases short and J 0 bases short, with 17 bases between. Germline-derived CDR1 and CDR2 are SGHRS and YFSETQ. The CDR3 sequence is 17 residues long. The CDR3 sequence is CASSPRTEQYSYNEQFF. CDR3 bases: TGCGCCAGCAGCCCCCGGACAGAGCAATACTCCTACAATGAGCAGTTCTTC.

The sample holds a few counts of this clonotype. The V call is TRBV9, the J call TRBJ2-1; 11 bases align to TRBD2. CDR3 size: 17 residues. The V segment lost 4 bases and the J segment 2 bases; nucleotides outside the gene matches: 8. CDR1 SGDLS and CDR2 YYNGEE come from the germline V gene. The CDR3 DNA is TGTGCCAGCAGCCCTACCCTACTAGCGGGGGCCTACAATGAGCAGTTCTTC. It is translated as CASSPTLLAGAYNEQFF.

Here the CDR3 reads CATSDSGTGDYNEQFF. CDR3 DNA sequence: TGTGCCACCAGTGATTCCGGGACAGGGGACTACAATGAGCAGTTCTTC. V is TRBV24-1 and J is TRBJ2-1, with 10 nucleotides matching TRBD1. This CDR3 region has 16 residues. The trim removed 2 bases at V and 3 bases at J, leaving 3 bases unmatched. Germline CDR1 and CDR2: KGHDR and SFDVKD.

This clonotype was counted a few times. The genes are TRBV20-1 and TRBJ2-1; TRBD1 matches 9 bases. The CDR3 covers 14 residues. In germline, CDR1 is DFQATT, CDR2 SNEGSKA (reference sequence). Unmatched junction bases numbered 9, after V lost 5 bases and J lost 7 bases. CDR3 protein: CSAGGGTGKNEQFF. The CDR3 region has the DNA TGCAGTGCTGGGGGAGGGACAGGGAAAAATGAGCAGTTCTTC.

The sample holds a few counts of this clonotype. The V call is TRBV20-1, the J call TRBJ2-1; 11 bases align to TRBD1. This CDR3 has 15 amino acids. J lost 7 bases, V lost 3 bases, and 8 bases had no gene match. Germline V gene data show CDR1 as DFQATT and CDR2 as SNEGSKA (reference sequence). The CDR3 here is CSARDRGQARNEQFF. Here the CDR3 DNA reads TGCAGTGCTAGGGACAGGGGGCAAGCTAGGAATGAGCAGTTCTTC.

The chain links TRBV11-1 to TRBJ2-3; D possibly uses TRBD1 or TRBD2 (5 bases each). With 1 base removed from V and 5 bases from J, the gap between germline ends came to 22 bases. The CDR3 contains 18 residues. Germline V lookup: CDR1 SGHAT, CDR2 FQDESV (reference sequence). CDR3 loop: CASSLGPWGERKKDTQYF. The CDR3 region has the DNA TGTGCCAGCAGCTTAGGACCGTGGGGCGAGCGGAAGAAAGATACGCAGTATTTT.

The rearrangement links TRBV6-1 to TRBJ2-5; no definite D call. In germline, CDR1 is MNHNS, CDR2 SASEGT. The germline V and J ends were trimmed by 0 bases and 1 base, with 15 bases remaining between them. The CDR3 contains 17 residues. CDR3 region: CASSEAYTLSAQETQYF. The CDR3 bases are TGTGCCAGCAGTGAAGCCTACACTCTAAGTGCCCAAGAGACCCAGTACTTC.

The J gene is TRBJ2-3, the V gene TRBV7-9, with 8 positions matching TRBD2. Germline CDR1 SEHNR, CDR2 FQNEAQ (reference sequence). The V segment lost 5 bases and the J segment 4 bases; nucleotides outside the gene matches: 14. CDR3 length equals 17 residues. The CDR3 nucleotides read TGTGCCAGCAGCCCTAAGCGGGGGCGTGCCAATGCAGATACGCAGTATTTT. It encodes CASSPKRGRANADTQYF.

This clonotype occurred a few times. This chain uses TRBV20-1 with TRBJ2-1, with unresolved D. Germline values: CDR1 DFQATT, CDR2 SNEGSKA (reference sequence). The V end was cut by 0 bases, the J end by 0 bases, with 12 bases between. The CDR3 spans 16 residues. In DNA, the CDR3 is TGCAGTGCTAGAGATTTAGTCCCAGGCTCCTACAATGAGCAGTTCTTC. Translating gives CSARDLVPGSYNEQFF.

This clonotype occurred many times. The chain is built from TRBV24-1 and TRBJ2-1, with D possibly matching TRBD1 (5 bases). Germline V gene sequence: CDR1 KGHDR, CDR2 SFDVKD. Trimming left V 0 bases short and J 15 bases short, with 11 bases between. The CDR3 is made up of 12 amino acids. CDR3 DNA: TGTGCCACCAGTGATTTGCGGCAGGGAAGGTTCTTC. This gives the protein CATSDLRQGRFF.

The chain joins TRBV24-1 to TRBJ2-3, with TRBD1 matching over 7 bases. V dropped 4 bases and J dropped 2; count of bases not matched to a gene: 11. The CDR3 has 17 residues. Germline CDR1 and CDR2: KGHDR and SFDVKD. The CDR3 protein is CATSDLTGTADTDTQYF. The CDR3 nucleotides are TGTGCCACCAGTGACCTCACCGGGACAGCAGACACAGATACGCAGTATTTT.

This clonotype was detected many times. This rearrangement joins TRBV7-9 to TRBJ1-1; D not resolved. The CDR3 sequence is 13 residues long. V lost 4 bases and J lost 7, with 13 bases in between. Germline CDR1 and CDR2: SEHNR and FQNEAQ (reference sequence). In DNA, the CDR3 is TGTGCCAGCAGCTCCCGATACACTAATGAAGCTTTCTTT. Residues: CASSSRYTNEAFF.

The CDR3 DNA sequence: TGTGCCTGGACTAGCGGGGGAACCCAAGAGACCCAGTACTTC. Protein: CAWTSGGTQETQYF. The rearrangement joins TRBV30 to TRBJ2-5; 10 bases map to TRBD2. The length of the CDR3 is 14 residues. Unmatched junction bases numbered 3, after V lost 4 bases and J lost 1 base. Germline values: CDR1 GTSNPN, CDR2 SVGIG (reference sequence).

The chain is built from TRBV29-1 and TRBJ2-7, with 11 bases aligning to TRBD2. Germline loops: CDR1 SQVTM, CDR2 ANQGSEA. This CDR3 region has 15 residues. J was trimmed by 0 bases and V by 6 bases; bases with no gene match: 7. In DNA, the CDR3 is TGCAGCGTATACGGGACTAGCGGCCACTCCTACGAGCAGTACTTC. This codes for CSVYGTSGHSYEQYF.

The genes are TRBV3-1 and TRBJ2-2; no clear D gene. V shed 3 bases and J shed 5 bases, with 13 bases lying between them. The CDR3 is made up of 15 amino acids. Looked up from germline, CDR1 is LGHDT and CDR2 is YNNKEL (reference sequence). As DNA, the CDR3 is TGTGCCAGCAGCCAGCTCGATCGATCGACCGGGGAGCTGTTTTTT. Translated, it gives CASSQLDRSTGELFF.